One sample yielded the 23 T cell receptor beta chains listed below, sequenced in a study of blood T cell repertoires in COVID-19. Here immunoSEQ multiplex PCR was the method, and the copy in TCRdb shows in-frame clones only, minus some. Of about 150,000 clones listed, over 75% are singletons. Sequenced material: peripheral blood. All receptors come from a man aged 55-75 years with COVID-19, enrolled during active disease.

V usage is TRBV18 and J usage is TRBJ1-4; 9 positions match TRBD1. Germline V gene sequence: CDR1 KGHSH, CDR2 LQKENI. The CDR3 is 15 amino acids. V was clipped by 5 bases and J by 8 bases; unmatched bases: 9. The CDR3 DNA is TGTGCCAGCTCATCGGGGGGACAGGGAAGCGAAAAACTGTTTTTT. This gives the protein CASSSGGQGSEKLFF.

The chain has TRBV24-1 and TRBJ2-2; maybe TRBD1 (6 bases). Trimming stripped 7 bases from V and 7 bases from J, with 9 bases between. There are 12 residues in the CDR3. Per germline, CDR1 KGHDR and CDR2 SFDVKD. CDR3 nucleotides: TGTGCCACCAGACAGGGCGGCGGGGAGCTGTTTTTT. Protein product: CATRQGGGELFF.

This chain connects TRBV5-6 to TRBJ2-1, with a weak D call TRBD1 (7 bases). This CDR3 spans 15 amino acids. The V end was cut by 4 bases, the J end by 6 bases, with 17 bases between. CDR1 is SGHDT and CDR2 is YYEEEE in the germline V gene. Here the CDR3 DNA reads TGTGCCAGCAGCCCCAACGGAGGGACAGTCAATGAGCAGTTCTTC. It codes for CASSPNGGTVNEQFF.

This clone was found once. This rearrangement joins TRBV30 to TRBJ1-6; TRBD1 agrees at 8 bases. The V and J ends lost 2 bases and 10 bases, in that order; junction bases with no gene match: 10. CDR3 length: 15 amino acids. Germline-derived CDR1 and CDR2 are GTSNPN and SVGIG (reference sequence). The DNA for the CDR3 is TGTGCCTGGAGTCTCAGGGGGACAGGATCCTCACCCCTCCACTTT. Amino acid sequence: CAWSLRGTGSSPLHF. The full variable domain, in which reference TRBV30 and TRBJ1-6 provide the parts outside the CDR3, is SQTIHQWPATLVQPVGSPLSLECTVEGTSNPNLYWYRQAAGRGLQLLFYSVGIGQISSEVPQNLSASRPQDRQFILSSKKLLLSDSGFYLCAWSLRGTGSSPLHFGNGTRLTVT.

CDR3 nucleotides: TGTGCCAGCAGCCGCGTCCCCTACGAGCAGTACTTC. Protein: CASSRVPYEQYF. The V and J genes are TRBV12-3 or TRBV12-4 and TRBJ2-7; D is ambiguous. Trimming shortened V by 6 bases and J by 2 bases, and 8 bases separated the two germline ends. The CDR3 loop spans 12 amino acids.

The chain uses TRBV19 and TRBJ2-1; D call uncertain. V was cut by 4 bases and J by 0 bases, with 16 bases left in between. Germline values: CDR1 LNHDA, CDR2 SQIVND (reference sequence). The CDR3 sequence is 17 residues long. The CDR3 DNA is TGTGCCAGTAGTAGACTCTCGCCGGGTAGCTCCTACAATGAGCAGTTCTTC. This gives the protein CASSRLSPGSSYNEQFF.

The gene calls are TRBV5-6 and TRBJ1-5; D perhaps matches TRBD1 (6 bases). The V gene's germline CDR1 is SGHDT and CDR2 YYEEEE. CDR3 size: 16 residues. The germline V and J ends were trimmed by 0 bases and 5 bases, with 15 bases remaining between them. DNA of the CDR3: TGTGCCAGCAGCTTGGTAGGGCAGGGGAGGGATCAGCCCCAGCATTTT. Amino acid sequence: CASSLVGQGRDQPQHF.

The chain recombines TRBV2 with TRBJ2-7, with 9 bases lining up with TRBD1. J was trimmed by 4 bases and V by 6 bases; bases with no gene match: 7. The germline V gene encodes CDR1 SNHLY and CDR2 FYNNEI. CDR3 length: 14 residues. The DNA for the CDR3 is TGTGCCAGCAGGACCCCGGGACAGGGATACGAGCAGTACTTC. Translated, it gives CASRTPGQGYEQYF.

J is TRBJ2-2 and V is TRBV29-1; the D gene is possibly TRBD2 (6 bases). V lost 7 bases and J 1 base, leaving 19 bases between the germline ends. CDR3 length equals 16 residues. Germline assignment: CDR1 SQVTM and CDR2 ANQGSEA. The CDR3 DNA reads TGCAGCGCTGGGGACGTGGGTAGCGGGAACACCGGGGAGCTGTTTTTT. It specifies CSAGDVGSGNTGELFF.

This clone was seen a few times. CDR3 nucleotides: TGTGCCAGCAGCGTAGAGTCGGGGAGCACTGAAGCTTTCTTT. Its protein product is CASSVESGSTEAFF. The V and J genes are TRBV9 and TRBJ1-1; D gene uncertain. Trimming removed 0 bases from V and 4 bases from J, with 10 bases in between. The V gene's germline CDR1 is SGDLS and CDR2 YYNGEE. The CDR3 is made up of 14 amino acids.

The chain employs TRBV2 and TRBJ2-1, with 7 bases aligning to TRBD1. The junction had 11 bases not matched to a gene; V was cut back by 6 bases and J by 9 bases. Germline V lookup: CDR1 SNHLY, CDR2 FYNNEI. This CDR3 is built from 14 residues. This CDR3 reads CASSILFEGAEQFF. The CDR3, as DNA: TGTGCCAGCAGCATCCTCTTCGAGGGGGCTGAGCAGTTCTTC.

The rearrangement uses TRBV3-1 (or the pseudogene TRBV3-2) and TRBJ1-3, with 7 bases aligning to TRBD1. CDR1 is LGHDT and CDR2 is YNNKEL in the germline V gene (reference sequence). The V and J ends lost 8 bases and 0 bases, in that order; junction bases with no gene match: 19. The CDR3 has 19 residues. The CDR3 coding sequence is TGTGCCAGCTCACATGGGGACAGAAGAAGAACTAGCTCTGGAAACACCATATATTTT. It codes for CASSHGDRRRTSSGNTIYF.

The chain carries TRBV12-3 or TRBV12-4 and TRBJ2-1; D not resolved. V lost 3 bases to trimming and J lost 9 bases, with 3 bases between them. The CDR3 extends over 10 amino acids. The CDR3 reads CASSFSEQFF. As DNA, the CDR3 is TGTGCCAGCAGTTTCAGTGAGCAGTTCTTC.

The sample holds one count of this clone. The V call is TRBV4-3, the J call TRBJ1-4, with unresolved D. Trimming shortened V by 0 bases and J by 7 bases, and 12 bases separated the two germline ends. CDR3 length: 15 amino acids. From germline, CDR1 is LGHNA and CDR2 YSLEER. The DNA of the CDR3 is TGCGCCAGCAGCCAAGACGGGTGGAGAATTGAAAAACTGTTTTTT. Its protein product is CASSQDGWRIEKLFF.

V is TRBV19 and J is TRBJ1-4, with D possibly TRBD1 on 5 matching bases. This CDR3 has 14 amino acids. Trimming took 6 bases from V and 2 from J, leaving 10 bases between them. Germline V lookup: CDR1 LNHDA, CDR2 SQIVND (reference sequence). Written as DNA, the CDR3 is TGTGCCAGTAGCGGGTCAGGGACTAATGAAAAACTGTTTTTT. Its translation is CASSGSGTNEKLFF.

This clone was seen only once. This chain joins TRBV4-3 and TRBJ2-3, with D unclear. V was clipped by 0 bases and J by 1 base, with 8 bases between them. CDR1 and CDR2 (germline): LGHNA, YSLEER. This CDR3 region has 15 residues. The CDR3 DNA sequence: TGCGCCAGCAGCCAAGAACCTAGAGGCACAGATACGCAGTATTTT. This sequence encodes CASSQEPRGTDTQYF.

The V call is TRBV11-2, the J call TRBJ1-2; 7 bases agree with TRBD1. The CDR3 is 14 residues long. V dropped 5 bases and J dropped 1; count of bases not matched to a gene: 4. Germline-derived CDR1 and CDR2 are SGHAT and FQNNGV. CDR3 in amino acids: CASSPQGLNYGYTF. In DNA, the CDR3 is TGTGCCAGCAGCCCACAGGGGCTTAACTATGGCTACACCTTC. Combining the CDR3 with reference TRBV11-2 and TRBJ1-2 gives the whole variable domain EAGVAQSPRYKIIEKRQSVAFWCNPISGHATLYWYQQILGQGPKLLIQFQNNGVVDDSQLPKDRFSAERLKGVDSTLKIQPAKLEDSAVYLCASSPQGLNYGYTFGSGTRLTVV.

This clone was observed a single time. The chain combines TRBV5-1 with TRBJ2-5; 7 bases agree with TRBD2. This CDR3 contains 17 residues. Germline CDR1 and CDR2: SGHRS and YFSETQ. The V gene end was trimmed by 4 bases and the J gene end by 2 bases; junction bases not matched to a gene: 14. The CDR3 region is CASSRRAISGDQETQYF. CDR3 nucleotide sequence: TGCGCCAGCAGCAGGAGGGCAATCAGCGGGGATCAAGAGACCCAGTACTTC.

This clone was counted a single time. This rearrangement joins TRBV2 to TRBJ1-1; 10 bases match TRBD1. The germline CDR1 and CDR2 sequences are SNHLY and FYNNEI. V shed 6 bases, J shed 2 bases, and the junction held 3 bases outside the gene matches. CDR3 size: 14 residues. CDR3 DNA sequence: TGTGCCAGCAGAGGGACAGGGGTTAACACTGAAGCTTTCTTT. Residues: CASRGTGVNTEAFF.

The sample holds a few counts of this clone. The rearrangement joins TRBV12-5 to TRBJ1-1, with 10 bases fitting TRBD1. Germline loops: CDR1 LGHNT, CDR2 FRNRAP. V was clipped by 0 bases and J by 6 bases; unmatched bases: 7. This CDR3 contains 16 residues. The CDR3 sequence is CASGLVLGQGGAEAFF. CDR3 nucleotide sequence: TGTGCTAGTGGTTTGGTACTCGGACAGGGGGGGGCTGAAGCTTTCTTT.

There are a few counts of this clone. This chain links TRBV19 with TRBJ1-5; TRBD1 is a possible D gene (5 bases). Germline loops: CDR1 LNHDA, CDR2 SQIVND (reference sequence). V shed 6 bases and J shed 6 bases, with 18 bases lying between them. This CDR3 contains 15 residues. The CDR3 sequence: CASSTMGGASQPQHF. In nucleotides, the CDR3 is TGTGCCAGTAGCACCATGGGAGGGGCAAGTCAGCCCCAGCATTTT.

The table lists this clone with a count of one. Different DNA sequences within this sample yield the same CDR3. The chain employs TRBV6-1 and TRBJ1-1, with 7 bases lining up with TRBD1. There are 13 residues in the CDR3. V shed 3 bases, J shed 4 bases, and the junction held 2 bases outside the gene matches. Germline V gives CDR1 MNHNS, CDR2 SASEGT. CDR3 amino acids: CASSDRQGTEAFF. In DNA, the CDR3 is TGTGCCAGCAGTGATAGACAGGGCACTGAAGCTTTCTTT.

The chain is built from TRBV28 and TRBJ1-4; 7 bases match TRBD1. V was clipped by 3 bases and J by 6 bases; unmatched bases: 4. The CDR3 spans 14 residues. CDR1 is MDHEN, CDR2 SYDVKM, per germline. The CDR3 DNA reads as TGTGCCAGCAGTTTGACAGGGTCGTATGAAAAACTGTTTTTT. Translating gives CASSLTGSYEKLFF. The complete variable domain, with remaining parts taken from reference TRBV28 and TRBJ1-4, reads DVKVTQSSRYLVKRTGEKVFLECVQDMDHENMFWYRQDPGLGLRLIYFSYDVKMKEKGDIPEGYSVSREKKERFSLILESASTNQTSMYLCASSLTGSYEKLFFGSGTQLSVL.